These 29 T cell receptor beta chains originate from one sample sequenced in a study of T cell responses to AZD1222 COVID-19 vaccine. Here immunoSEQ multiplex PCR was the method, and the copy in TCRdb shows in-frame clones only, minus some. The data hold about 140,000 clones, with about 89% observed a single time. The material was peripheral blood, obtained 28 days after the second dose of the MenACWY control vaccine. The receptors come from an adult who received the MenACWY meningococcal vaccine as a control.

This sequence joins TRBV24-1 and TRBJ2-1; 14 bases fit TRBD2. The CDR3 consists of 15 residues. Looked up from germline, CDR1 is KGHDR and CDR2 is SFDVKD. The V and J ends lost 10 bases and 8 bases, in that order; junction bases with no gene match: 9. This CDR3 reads CATGTSGGFKDEQFF. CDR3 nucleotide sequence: TGTGCCACAGGGACTAGCGGGGGCTTTAAGGATGAGCAGTTCTTC.

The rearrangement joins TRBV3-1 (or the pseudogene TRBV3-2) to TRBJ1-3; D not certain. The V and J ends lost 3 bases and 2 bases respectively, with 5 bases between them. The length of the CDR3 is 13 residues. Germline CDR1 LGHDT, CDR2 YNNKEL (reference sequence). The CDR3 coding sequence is TGTGCCAGCAGCCAGGGAACTGGAAACACCATATATTTT. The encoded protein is CASSQGTGNTIYF.

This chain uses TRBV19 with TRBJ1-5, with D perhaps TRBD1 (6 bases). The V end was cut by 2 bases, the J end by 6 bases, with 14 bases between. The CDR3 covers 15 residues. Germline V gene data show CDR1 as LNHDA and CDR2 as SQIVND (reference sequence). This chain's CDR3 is CASSILFQGFQPQHF. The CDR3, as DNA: TGTGCCAGTAGTATATTATTCCAGGGGTTTCAGCCCCAGCATTTT.

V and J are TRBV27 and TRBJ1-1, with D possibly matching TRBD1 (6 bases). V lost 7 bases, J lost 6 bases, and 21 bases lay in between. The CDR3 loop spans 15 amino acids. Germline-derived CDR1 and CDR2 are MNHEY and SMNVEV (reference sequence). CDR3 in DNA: TGTGCCAGCACCACGGGGTCAGGGGCGCGCTCTGAAGCTTTCTTT. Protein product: CASTTGSGARSEAFF.

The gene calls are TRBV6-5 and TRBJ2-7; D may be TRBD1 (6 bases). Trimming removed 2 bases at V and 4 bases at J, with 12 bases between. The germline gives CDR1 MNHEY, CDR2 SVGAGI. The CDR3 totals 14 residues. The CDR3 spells CASSYKGDGYEQYF. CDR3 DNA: TGTGCCAGCAGTTACAAGGGGGATGGGTACGAGCAGTACTTC.

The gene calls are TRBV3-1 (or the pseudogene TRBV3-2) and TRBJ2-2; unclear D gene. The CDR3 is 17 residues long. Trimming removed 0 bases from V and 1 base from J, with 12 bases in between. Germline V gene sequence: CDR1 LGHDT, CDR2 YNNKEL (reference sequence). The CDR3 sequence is CASSQDSWALNTGELFF. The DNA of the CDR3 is TGTGCCAGCAGCCAAGATTCCTGGGCTCTGAACACCGGGGAGCTGTTTTTT.

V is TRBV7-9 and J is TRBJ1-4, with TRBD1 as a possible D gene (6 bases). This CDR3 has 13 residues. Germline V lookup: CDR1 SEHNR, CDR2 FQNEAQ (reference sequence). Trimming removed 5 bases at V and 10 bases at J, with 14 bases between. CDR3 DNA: TGTGCCAGCAGCCAGGGGAATGGGGGAAAACTGTTTTTT. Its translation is CASSQGNGGKLFF.

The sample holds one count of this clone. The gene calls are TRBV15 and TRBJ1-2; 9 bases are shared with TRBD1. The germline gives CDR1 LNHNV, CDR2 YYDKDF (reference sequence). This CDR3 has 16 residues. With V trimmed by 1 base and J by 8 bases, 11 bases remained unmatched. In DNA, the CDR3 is TGTGCCACCAGCAGAGCGGCTCGACAGGGGGACTGGGGCTACACCTTC. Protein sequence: CATSRAARQGDWGYTF. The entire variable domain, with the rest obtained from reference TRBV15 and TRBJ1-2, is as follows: DAMVIQNPRYQVTQFGKPVTLSCSQTLNHNVMYWYQQKSSQAPKLLFHYYDKDFNNEADTPDNFQSRRPNTSFCFLDIRSPGLGDTAMYLCATSRAARQGDWGYTFGSGTRLTVV.

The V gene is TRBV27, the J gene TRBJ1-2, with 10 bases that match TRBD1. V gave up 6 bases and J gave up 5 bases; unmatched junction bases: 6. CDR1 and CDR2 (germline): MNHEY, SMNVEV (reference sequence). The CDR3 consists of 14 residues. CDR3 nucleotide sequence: TGTGCCAGCAGAGCCGGGACAGGGGTATATGGCTACACCTTC. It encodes CASRAGTGVYGYTF.

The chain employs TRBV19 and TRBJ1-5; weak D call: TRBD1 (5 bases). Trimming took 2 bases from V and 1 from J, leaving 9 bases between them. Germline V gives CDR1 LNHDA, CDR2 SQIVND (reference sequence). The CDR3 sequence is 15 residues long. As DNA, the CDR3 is TGTGCCAGTAGTATATGGGGGTTGAGCAATCAGCCCCAGCATTTT. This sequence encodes CASSIWGLSNQPQHF.

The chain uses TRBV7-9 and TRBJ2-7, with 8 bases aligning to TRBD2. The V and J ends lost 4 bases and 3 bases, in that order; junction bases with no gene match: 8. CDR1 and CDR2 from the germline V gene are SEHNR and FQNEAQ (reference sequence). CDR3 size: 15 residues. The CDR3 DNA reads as TGTGCCAGCAGCTCCCGGGGGGGCCCATACTACGAGCAGTACTTC. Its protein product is CASSSRGGPYYEQYF.

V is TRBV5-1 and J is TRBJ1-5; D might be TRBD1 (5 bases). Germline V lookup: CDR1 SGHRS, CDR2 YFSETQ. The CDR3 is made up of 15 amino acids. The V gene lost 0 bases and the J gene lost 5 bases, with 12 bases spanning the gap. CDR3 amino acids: CASSLASGADQPQHF. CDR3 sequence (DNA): TGCGCCAGCAGCTTGGCCAGTGGGGCGGATCAGCCCCAGCATTTT.

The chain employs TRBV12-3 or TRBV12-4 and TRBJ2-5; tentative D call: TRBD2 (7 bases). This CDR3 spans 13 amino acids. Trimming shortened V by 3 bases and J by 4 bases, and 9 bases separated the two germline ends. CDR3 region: CASSFGGAETQYF. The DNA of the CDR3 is TGTGCCAGCAGTTTTGGGGGGGCAGAGACCCAGTACTTC.

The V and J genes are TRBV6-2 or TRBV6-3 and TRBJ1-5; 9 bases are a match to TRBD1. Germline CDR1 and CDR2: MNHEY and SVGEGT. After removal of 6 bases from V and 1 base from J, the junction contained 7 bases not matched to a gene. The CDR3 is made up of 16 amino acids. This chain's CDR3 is CASSKGGQGSNQPQHF. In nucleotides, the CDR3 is TGTGCCAGCAGCAAGGGAGGACAGGGGAGCAATCAGCCCCAGCATTTT.

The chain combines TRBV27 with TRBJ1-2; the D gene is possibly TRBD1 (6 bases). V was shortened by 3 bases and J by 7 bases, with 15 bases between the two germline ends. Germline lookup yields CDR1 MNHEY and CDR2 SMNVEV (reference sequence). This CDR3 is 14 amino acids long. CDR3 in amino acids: CASSFRGALGGYTF. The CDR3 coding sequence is TGTGCCAGCAGTTTCCGGGGGGCCTTGGGTGGCTACACCTTC.

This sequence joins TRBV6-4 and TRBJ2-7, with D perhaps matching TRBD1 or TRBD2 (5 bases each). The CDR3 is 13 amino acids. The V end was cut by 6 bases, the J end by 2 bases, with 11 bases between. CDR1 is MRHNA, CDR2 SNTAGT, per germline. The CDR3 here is CASSGTEPYEQYF. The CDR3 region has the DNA TGTGCCAGCAGCGGGACCGAACCCTACGAGCAGTACTTC.

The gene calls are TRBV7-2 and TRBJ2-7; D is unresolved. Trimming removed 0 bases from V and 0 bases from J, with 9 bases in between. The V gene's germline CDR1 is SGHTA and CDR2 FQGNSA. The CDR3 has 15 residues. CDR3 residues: CASSLAVRSSYEQYF. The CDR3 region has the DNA TGTGCCAGCAGCTTAGCGGTCAGGAGCTCCTACGAGCAGTACTTC.

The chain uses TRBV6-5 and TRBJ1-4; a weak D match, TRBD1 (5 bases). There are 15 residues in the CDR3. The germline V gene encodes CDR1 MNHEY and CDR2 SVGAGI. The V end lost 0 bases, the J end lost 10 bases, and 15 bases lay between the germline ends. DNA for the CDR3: TGTGCCAGCAGTTACTCGACGCGAGGGGAGGGAAAACTGTTTTTT. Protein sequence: CASSYSTRGEGKLFF.

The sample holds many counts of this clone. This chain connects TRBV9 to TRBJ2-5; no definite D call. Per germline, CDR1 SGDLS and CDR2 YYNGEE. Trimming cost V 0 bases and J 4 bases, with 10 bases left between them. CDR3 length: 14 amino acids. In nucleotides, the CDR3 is TGTGCCAGCAGCGTAGAAACGGCGCCAGAGACCCAGTACTTC. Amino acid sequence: CASSVETAPETQYF.

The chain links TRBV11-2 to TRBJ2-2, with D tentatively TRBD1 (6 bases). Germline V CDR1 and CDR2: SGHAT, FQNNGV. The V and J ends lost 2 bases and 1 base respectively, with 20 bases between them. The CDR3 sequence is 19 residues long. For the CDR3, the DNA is TGTGCCAGCAGCTTAAGGAGACGTGAGAACAGGGAGAACACCGGGGAGCTGTTTTTT. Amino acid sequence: CASSLRRRENRENTGELFF.

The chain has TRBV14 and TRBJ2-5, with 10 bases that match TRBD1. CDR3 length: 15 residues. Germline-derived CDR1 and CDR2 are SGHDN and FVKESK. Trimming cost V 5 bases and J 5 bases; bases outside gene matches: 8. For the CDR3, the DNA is TGTGCCAGCAGCGTCCGGACAGGGGGTGTGGAGACCCAGTACTTC. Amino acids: CASSVRTGGVETQYF.

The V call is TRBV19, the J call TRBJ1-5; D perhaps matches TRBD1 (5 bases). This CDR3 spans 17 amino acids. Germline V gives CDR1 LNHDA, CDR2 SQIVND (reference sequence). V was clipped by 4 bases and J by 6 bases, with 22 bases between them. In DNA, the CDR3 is TGTGCCAGTAGTAACCCCCCGGGACGGATAGGGCCTCAGCCCCAGCATTTT. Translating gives CASSNPPGRIGPQPQHF.

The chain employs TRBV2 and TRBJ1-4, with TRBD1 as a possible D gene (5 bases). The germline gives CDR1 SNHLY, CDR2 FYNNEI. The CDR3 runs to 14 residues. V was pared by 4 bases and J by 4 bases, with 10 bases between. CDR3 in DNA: TGTGCCAGCAGTGTCCAGGGAGGTAATGAAAAACTGTTTTTT. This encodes CASSVQGGNEKLFF.

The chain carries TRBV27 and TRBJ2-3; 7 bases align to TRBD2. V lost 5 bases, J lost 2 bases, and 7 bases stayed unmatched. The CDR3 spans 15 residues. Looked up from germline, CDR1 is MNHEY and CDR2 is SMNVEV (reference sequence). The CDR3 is CASSTLAAPTDTQYF. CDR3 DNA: TGTGCCAGCAGTACCCTAGCGGCCCCCACAGATACGCAGTATTTT.

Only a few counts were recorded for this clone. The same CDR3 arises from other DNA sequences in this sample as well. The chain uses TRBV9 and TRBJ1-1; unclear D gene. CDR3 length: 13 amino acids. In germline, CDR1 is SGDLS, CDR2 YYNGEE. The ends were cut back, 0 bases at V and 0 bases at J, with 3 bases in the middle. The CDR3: CASSVAVNTEAFF. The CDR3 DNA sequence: TGTGCCAGCAGCGTAGCCGTGAACACTGAAGCTTTCTTT.

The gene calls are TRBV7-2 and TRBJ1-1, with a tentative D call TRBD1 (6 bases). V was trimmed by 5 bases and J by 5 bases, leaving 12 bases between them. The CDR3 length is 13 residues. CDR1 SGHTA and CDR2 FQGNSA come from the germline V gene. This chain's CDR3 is CASSMGAKTEAFF. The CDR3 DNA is TGTGCCAGCAGCATGGGGGCGAAGACTGAAGCTTTCTTT.

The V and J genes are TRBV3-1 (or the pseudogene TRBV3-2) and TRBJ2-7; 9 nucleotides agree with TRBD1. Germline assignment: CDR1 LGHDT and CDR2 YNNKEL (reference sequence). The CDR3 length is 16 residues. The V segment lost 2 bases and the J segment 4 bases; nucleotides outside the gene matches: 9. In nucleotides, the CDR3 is TGTGCCAGCAGCCAAACCGGGACAGGGTCGGATTACGAGCAGTACTTC. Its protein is CASSQTGTGSDYEQYF.

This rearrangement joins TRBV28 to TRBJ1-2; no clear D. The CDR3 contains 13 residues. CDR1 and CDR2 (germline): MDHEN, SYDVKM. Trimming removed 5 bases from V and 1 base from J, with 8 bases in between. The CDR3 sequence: CASSPADNYGYTF. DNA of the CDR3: TGTGCCAGCAGTCCAGCAGATAACTATGGCTACACCTTC.

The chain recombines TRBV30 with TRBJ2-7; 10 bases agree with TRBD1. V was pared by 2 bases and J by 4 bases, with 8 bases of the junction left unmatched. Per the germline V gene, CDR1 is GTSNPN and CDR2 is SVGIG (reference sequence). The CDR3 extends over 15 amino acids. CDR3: CAWSFAGTGAYEQYF. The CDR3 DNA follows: TGTGCCTGGAGTTTTGCCGGGACAGGGGCGTACGAGCAGTACTTC.